This entry describes one T cell receptor beta chain. Its specificity is unknown. The CDR3 is made up of 15 amino acids. Per germline, CDR1 MDHEN and CDR2 SYDVKM. The V and J ends lost 8 bases and 1 base respectively, with 14 bases between them. The time point is: pre-sensitization, week 0. As to treatment: therapeutic diphenylcyclopropenone sensitization with weekly scalp DPC. This entry comes from a study of human T cells and chemical hapten exposure. Study in general: Yields of TCR per sample differed, chiefly owing to small differences in pooled library volume.

The study's findings and limits: Patch test score was positively correlated with the counts of PT1 expanded TCRs.

TCRdb analysed the RACE reads with MiXCR anew, one entry per CDR3 protein. Of 180,000 or so distinct CDR3 sequences detected, around 30% appear once; the ten largest clones hold less than 3%. This receptor was identified in a woman in her twenties or thirties with alopecia areata. Some clones in this sample may be carry-over from other donors' samples. The chain joins TRBV28 to TRBJ2-2; no firm D call. The sequencing used whole blood, collected in connection with sensitization to the hapten diphenylcyclopropenone (DPC). CDR3 nucleotide sequence: TGTGCCAGCCTCCGTCGGATTGGGAACACCGGGGAGCTGTTTTTT. It encodes CASLRRIGNTGELFF. The full variable domain, in which reference TRBV28 and TRBJ2-2 provide the parts outside the CDR3, is DVKVTQSSRYLVKRTGEKVFLECVQDMDHENMFWYRQDPGLGLRLIYFSYDVKMKEKGDIPEGYSVSREKKERFSLILESASTNQTSMYLCASLRRIGNTGELFFGEGSRLTVL.